The clone carrying this T cell receptor beta chain was seen a handful of times. The data originate from a study of OX40 agonist ivuxolimab in advanced cancers. The CDR3 length is 14 residues. V was clipped by 3 bases and J by 7 bases; unmatched bases: 5. CDR1 is MNHEY and CDR2 is SMNVEV in the germline V gene (reference sequence). Measured with immunoSEQ multiplex PCR; TCRdb has only the in-frame clones, and not every one. Seen here are about 21,000 clones, about 70% observed once, and the top ten hold approximately 36%. The chain employs TRBV27 and TRBJ2-7; TRBD1 agrees at 11 bases. Sequencing used CD4+ or CD8+ T cells sorted from blood, obtained in a trial of the OX40 agonist ivuxolimab. This clonotype was sampled from an adult with an advanced solid tumor such as melanoma, head and neck, liver or kidney cancer. The chain's CDR3 is CASSFGQGAEEQYF. CDR3 nucleotides: TGTGCCAGCAGTTTCGGACAGGGGGCGGAGGAGCAGTACTTC.